The T cell receptor beta chain under discussion was sequenced for a study of T-cell memory formation after mild COVID-19. One entry per CDR3 protein, called by TCRdb with MiXCR from the 5' RACE reads. In the table there are 400,000 to 550,000 distinct CDR3 sequences, 25% of which are singletons. This clonotype was counted a few times. The junction had 9 bases not matched to a gene; V was cut back by 2 bases and J by 6 bases. The CDR3 covers 17 residues. Germline CDR1 LGHDT, CDR2 YNNKEL (reference sequence). The chain has TRBV3-1 and TRBJ2-2; 10 bases agree with TRBD1. The receptor comes from an adult woman who had mild COVID-19 (a few samples of this study predate the infection). Cell type and time point are not known. The material sequenced was PBMCs or a T cell subset sorted from them (not recorded which). The CDR3 protein is CASSQMQGTGAAGELFF. The CDR3 DNA reads TGTGCCAGCAGCCAAATGCAGGGGACAGGGGCCGCCGGGGAGCTGTTTTTT.